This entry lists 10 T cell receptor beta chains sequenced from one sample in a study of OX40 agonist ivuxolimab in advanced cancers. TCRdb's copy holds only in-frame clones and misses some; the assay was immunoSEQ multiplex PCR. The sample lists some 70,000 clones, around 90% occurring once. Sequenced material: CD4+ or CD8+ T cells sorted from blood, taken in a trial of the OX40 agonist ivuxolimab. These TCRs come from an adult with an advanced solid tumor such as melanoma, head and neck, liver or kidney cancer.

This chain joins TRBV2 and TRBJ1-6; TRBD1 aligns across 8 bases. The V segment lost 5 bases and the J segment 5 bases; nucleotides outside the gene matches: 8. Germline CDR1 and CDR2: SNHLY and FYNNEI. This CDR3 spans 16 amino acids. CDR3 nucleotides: TGTGCCAGCAGTAAACAGGGGGGATCCAATAATTCACCCCTCCACTTT. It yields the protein CASSKQGGSNNSPLHF. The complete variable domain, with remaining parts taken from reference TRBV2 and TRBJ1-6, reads EPEVTQTPSHQVTQMGQEVILRCVPISNHLYFYWYRQILGQKVEFLVSFYNNEISEKSEIFDDQFSVERPDGSNFTLKIRSTKLEDSAMYFCASSKQGGSNNSPLHFGNGTRLTVT.

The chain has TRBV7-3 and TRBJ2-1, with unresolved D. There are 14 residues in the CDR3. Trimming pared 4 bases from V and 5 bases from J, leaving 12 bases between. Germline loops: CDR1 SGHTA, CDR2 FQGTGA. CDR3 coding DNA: TGTGCCAGCAGCTCTGGCGGAAGTGACAATGAGCAGTTCTTC. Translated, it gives CASSSGGSDNEQFF.

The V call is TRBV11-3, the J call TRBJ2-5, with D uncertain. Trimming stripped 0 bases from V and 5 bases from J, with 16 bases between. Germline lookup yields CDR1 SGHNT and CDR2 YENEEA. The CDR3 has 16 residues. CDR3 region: CASSLDFWRGRETQYF. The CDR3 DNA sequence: TGTGCCAGCAGCTTAGATTTTTGGCGAGGACGGGAGACCCAGTACTTC.

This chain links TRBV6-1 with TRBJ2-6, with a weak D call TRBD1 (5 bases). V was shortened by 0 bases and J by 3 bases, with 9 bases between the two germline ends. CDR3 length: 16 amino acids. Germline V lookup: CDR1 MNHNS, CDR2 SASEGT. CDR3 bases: TGTGCCAGCAGTGAAGCGGGGCCGGGTGGGGCCAACGTCCTGACTTTC. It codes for CASSEAGPGGANVLTF.

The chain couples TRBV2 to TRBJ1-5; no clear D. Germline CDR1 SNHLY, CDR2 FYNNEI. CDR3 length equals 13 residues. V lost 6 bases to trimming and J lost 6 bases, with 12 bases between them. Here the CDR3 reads CASRGGSGQPQHF. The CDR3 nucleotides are TGTGCCAGCAGAGGCGGGTCGGGTCAGCCCCAGCATTTT.

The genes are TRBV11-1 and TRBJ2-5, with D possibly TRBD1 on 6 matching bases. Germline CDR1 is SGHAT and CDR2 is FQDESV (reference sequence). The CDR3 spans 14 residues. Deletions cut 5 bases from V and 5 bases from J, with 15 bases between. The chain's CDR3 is CASSTRTEGETQYF. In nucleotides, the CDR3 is TGTGCCAGCAGCACCCGGACAGAGGGGGAGACCCAGTACTTC.

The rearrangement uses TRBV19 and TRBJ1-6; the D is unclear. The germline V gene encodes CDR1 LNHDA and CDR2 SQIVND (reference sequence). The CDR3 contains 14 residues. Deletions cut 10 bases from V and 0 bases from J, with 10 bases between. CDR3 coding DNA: TGTGCCACCGCCGAAGGCTCCTATAATTCACCCCTCCACTTT. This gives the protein CATAEGSYNSPLHF.

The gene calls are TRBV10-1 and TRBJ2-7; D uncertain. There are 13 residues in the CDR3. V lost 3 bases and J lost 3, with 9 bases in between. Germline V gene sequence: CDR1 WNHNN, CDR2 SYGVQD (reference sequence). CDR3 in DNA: TGCGCCAGCAGTGATTCTTTATACTACGAGCAGTACTTC. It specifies CASSDSLYYEQYF.

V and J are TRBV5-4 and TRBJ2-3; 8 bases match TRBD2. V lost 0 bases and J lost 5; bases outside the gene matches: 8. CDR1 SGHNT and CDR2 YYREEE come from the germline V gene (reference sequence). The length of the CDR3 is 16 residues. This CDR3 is CASSLAAGTRGDTQYF. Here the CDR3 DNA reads TGTGCCAGCAGCTTGGCCGCCGGGACTAGGGGAGATACGCAGTATTTT.

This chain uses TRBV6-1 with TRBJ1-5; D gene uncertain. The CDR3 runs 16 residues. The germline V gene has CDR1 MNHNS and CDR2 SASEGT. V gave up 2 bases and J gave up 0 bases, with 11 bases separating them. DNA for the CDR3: TGTGCCAGCAGTGAAAGGGCAGCAATTAGCAATCAGCCCCAGCATTTT. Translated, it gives CASSERAAISNQPQHF.